The next 32 T cell receptor beta chains were all read from a single sample in a study of blood T cell repertoires in COVID-19. The repertoire was sequenced with immunoSEQ multiplex PCR; TCRdb's copy has only in-frame clones and lacks some. The sample contains roughly 200,000 clones, over 60% of which appear only once. The sequencing input was peripheral blood. The source of these receptors is an older woman with acute or convalescent COVID-19.

This chain connects TRBV20-1 to TRBJ2-3, with TRBD1 identical over 7 bases. The length of the CDR3 is 11 residues. V trimming: 5 bases; J trimming: 6 bases; junction bases outside the gene matches: 2. Germline CDR1 DFQATT, CDR2 SNEGSKA (reference sequence). The CDR3 sequence: CSALRGDTQYF. The CDR3 DNA follows: TGCAGTGCTCTCAGGGGGGATACGCAGTATTTT.

This sequence joins TRBV7-9 and TRBJ2-5, with 8 bases aligning to TRBD1. V lost 5 bases and J lost 4; bases outside the gene matches: 6. Germline V gene lookup returns CDR1 SEHNR and CDR2 FQNEAQ (reference sequence). The CDR3 covers 14 residues. This CDR3 reads CASSLFDRGETQYF. The CDR3 nucleotides are TGTGCCAGCAGCCTTTTCGACAGGGGAGAGACCCAGTACTTC.

The genes are TRBV12-3 or TRBV12-4 and TRBJ2-7; 10 bases match TRBD2. Unmatched junction bases numbered 5, after V lost 6 bases and J lost 6 bases. The CDR3 totals 13 residues. The CDR3 DNA sequence: TGTGCCAGCAGCCCTAGCGGGAGAGGCGAGCAGTACTTC. This encodes CASSPSGRGEQYF.

This chain connects TRBV7-9 to TRBJ1-4, with 11 bases identical to TRBD1. Germline values: CDR1 SEHNR, CDR2 FQNEAQ (reference sequence). CDR3 length equals 15 residues. V was pared by 0 bases and J by 7 bases, with 1 base of the junction left unmatched. This CDR3 is CASSLAGTGGEKLFF. The CDR3 bases are TGTGCCAGCAGCTTAGCCGGGACAGGGGGTGAAAAACTGTTTTTT.

The J gene is TRBJ2-1, the V gene TRBV5-1, with 7 positions matching TRBD1. CDR1 is SGHRS, CDR2 YFSETQ, per germline. The V and J ends lost 5 bases and 5 bases, in that order; junction bases with no gene match: 4. This CDR3 region has 13 residues. The chain's CDR3 is CASRPTGDNEQFF. CDR3 nucleotides: TGCGCCAGCAGGCCAACAGGGGACAATGAGCAGTTCTTC.

The chain links TRBV18 to TRBJ1-2; TRBD1 agrees at 9 bases. The CDR3 has 15 amino acids. The V gene end was trimmed by 5 bases and the J gene end by 6 bases; junction bases not matched to a gene: 10. CDR1 and CDR2 from the germline V gene are KGHSH and LQKENI. The CDR3 bases are TGTGCCAGCTCAGCTAACACACAGGGGGCGAATGGCTACACCTTC. Translating it yields CASSANTQGANGYTF.

The chain carries TRBV3-1 (or the pseudogene TRBV3-2) and TRBJ1-2; D remains ambiguous. V was pared by 1 base and J by 4 bases, with 10 bases between. The CDR3 sequence is 14 residues long. Germline CDR1 is LGHDT and CDR2 is YNNKEL (reference sequence). CDR3 amino acids: CASSQVRGTYGYTF. The CDR3 coding sequence is TGTGCCAGCAGCCAAGTGCGGGGTACCTATGGCTACACCTTC.

The sample holds a few counts of this clone. The chain is built from TRBV28 and TRBJ2-7; 8 nucleotides line up with TRBD1. Looked up from germline, CDR1 is MDHEN and CDR2 is SYDVKM. Trimming removed 8 bases from V and 2 bases from J; junction bases left unmatched: 8. This CDR3 spans 14 amino acids. The CDR3 DNA sequence: TGTGCCAGCTACCAGGGGGCTCCTACCTACGAGCAGTACTTC. Its translation is CASYQGAPTYEQYF.

The chain carries TRBV11-2 and TRBJ1-5; tentative D call: TRBD1 (5 bases). The V end lost 1 base, the J end lost 4 bases, and 11 bases lay between the germline ends. This CDR3 comprises 15 residues. Germline values: CDR1 SGHAT, CDR2 FQNNGV. CDR3 bases: TGTGCCAGCAGCTTAGGGCCAGGGCCTAATCAGCCCCAGCATTTT. Translated: CASSLGPGPNQPQHF.

The rearrangement links TRBV6-5 to TRBJ1-1, with D possibly being TRBD1 (6 bases). CDR3 length: 13 amino acids. V was trimmed by 7 bases and J by 0 bases, leaving 9 bases between them. CDR1 and CDR2 (germline): MNHEY, SVGAGI. CDR3 nucleotide sequence: TGTGCCAGCACCAGACAGGTGAACACTGAAGCTTTCTTT. Its translation is CASTRQVNTEAFF.

V gene TRBV2 combines with J gene TRBJ2-1; possible D gene TRBD1, 6 bases. CDR1 SNHLY and CDR2 FYNNEI come from the germline V gene. V dropped 2 bases and J dropped 5 bases, with 13 bases sitting between them. CDR3 length equals 15 residues. CDR3: CASSERQGLNNEQFF. The CDR3 DNA reads TGTGCCAGCAGTGAACGGCAGGGGTTGAACAATGAGCAGTTCTTC.

V and J are TRBV11-3 and TRBJ2-1; 10 bases align to TRBD2. The CDR3 is 17 residues long. J was trimmed by 5 bases and V by 1 base; bases with no gene match: 8. Germline-derived CDR1 and CDR2 are SGHNT and YENEEA. The CDR3: CASSLGLAGERDNEQFF. The CDR3 DNA follows: TGTGCCAGCAGCTTAGGTCTAGCGGGAGAAAGGGACAATGAGCAGTTCTTC.

The chain uses TRBV9 and TRBJ2-2; D is unclear. Germline lookup yields CDR1 SGDLS and CDR2 YYNGEE. The CDR3 is 11 residues long. Between the trimmed V and J ends, which lost 4 bases and 5 bases, there was a span of 3 bases. The CDR3 is CASSITGELFF. The DNA for the CDR3 is TGTGCCAGCAGCATAACCGGGGAGCTGTTTTTT.

The chain has TRBV27 and TRBJ2-7; 7 bases match TRBD1. V dropped 4 bases and J dropped 5; count of bases not matched to a gene: 11. Germline CDR1 and CDR2: MNHEY and SMNVEV (reference sequence). The CDR3 runs 15 residues. The CDR3 is CASSSLDRAPNEQYF. CDR3 DNA: TGTGCCAGCAGTTCCCTCGACAGGGCTCCCAACGAGCAGTACTTC.

This clone was counted a single time. This rearrangement joins TRBV11-2 to TRBJ2-7; 9 nucleotides line up with TRBD1. The CDR3 has 14 amino acids. The V segment lost 3 bases and the J segment 6 bases; nucleotides outside the gene matches: 6. Germline values: CDR1 SGHAT, CDR2 FQNNGV. The DNA of the CDR3 is TGTGCCAGCAGCTTTGCCACAGGGGGCTCCGAGCAGTACTTC. Protein: CASSFATGGSEQYF.

The chain has TRBV19 and TRBJ2-1; the match to TRBD2 covers 9 bases. This CDR3 comprises 14 residues. J gave up 10 bases and V 4 bases, and 8 bases lay outside the gene matches. Germline V gene data show CDR1 as LNHDA and CDR2 as SQIVND (reference sequence). CDR3 coding DNA: TGTGCCAGTAGTAGGGATCTAGCGGGGACGGAGCAGTTCTTC. Its protein is CASSRDLAGTEQFF.

This clone is a singleton in its sample. The gene calls are TRBV28 and TRBJ2-3; 11 bases line up with TRBD2. The CDR3 spans 15 residues. The trim removed 6 bases at V and 2 bases at J, leaving 4 bases unmatched. Germline CDR1 and CDR2: MDHEN and SYDVKM. The CDR3 reads CASSPSGRNTDTQYF. The CDR3 DNA follows: TGTGCCAGCAGCCCTAGCGGGAGGAACACAGATACGCAGTATTTT.

The chain employs TRBV7-8 and TRBJ1-3; D remains ambiguous. Germline CDR1 and CDR2: SGHVS and FQNEAQ. V gave up 5 bases and J gave up 0 bases, with 5 bases separating them. The length of the CDR3 is 13 residues. CDR3 in DNA: TGTGCCAGCAGCCCATTCTCTGGAAACACCATATATTTT. This gives the protein CASSPFSGNTIYF. The variable domain in full, with the rest retrieved from reference TRBV7-8 and TRBJ1-3, is GAGVSQSPRYKVAKRGQDVALRCDPISGHVSLFWYQQALGQGPEFLTYFQNEAQLDKSGLPSDRFFAERPEGSVSTLKIQRTQQEDSAVYLCASSPFSGNTIYFGEGSWLTVV.

This chain links TRBV7-8 with TRBJ2-7; 8 bases match TRBD1. This CDR3 is 15 amino acids long. Unmatched junction bases numbered 10, after V lost 3 bases and J lost 6 bases. Germline V gene data show CDR1 as SGHVS and CDR2 as FQNEAQ. In DNA form, the CDR3 reads TGTGCCAGCAGCTTTTTCTCAGGGGGCGTTGGCGAGCAGTACTTC. It codes for CASSFFSGGVGEQYF.

The chain couples TRBV25-1 to TRBJ2-5; D possibly corresponds to TRBD2 (5 bases). Germline V lookup: CDR1 MGHDK, CDR2 SYGVNS. V was pared by 3 bases and J by 5 bases, with 13 bases between. The CDR3 extends over 14 amino acids. CDR3 residues: CASSDPSGRETQYF. The CDR3 DNA follows: TGTGCCAGCAGTGATCCCAGCGGTCGGGAGACCCAGTACTTC.

The CDR3: CAISGQGGNQPQHF. CDR3 sequence (DNA): TGTGCCATCAGTGGGCAGGGGGGCAATCAGCCCCAGCATTTT. The chain employs TRBV10-3 and TRBJ1-5, with 7 bases fitting TRBD1. The CDR3 consists of 14 residues. With V trimmed by 4 bases and J by 2 bases, 2 bases remained unmatched. CDR1 ENHRY and CDR2 SYGVKD come from the germline V gene.

The V gene is TRBV28, the J gene TRBJ2-1; 9 bases fit TRBD2. The CDR3 totals 15 residues. From germline, CDR1 is MDHEN and CDR2 SYDVKM. V lost 2 bases, J lost 5 bases, and 4 bases stayed unmatched. CDR3 amino acids: CASSLGLAQNNEQFF. CDR3 DNA sequence: TGTGCCAGCAGTTTAGGACTAGCGCAAAACAATGAGCAGTTCTTC.

The chain couples TRBV29-1 to TRBJ2-3; TRBD1 agrees at 8 bases. CDR1 SQVTM and CDR2 ANQGSEA come from the germline V gene. The V and J ends lost 7 bases and 5 bases, in that order; junction bases with no gene match: 14. The CDR3 contains 15 residues. The CDR3 DNA follows: TGCAGCGCCCCAGGGATGGGCAGGGGGCAAGATACGCAGTATTTT. Amino acid sequence: CSAPGMGRGQDTQYF.

The genes are TRBV5-4 and TRBJ2-3, with D perhaps matching TRBD2 (6 bases). The germline gives CDR1 SGHNT, CDR2 YYREEE (reference sequence). The CDR3 totals 14 residues. V lost 4 bases and J lost 6, with 15 bases in between. The CDR3 protein is CASSPGGERDTQYF. The CDR3 nucleotides read TGTGCCAGCAGCCCCGGGGGTGAGAGGGATACGCAGTATTTT. Complete variable domain (other parts from reference TRBV5-4 and TRBJ2-3): ETGVTQSPTHLIKTRGQQVTLRCSSQSGHNTVSWYQQALGQGPQFIFQYYREEENGRGNFPPRFSGLQFPNYSSELNVNALELDDSALYLCASSPGGERDTQYFGPGTRLTVL.

This clone has only one observation. The rearrangement links TRBV18 to TRBJ1-1; the match to TRBD1 covers 11 bases. Germline V gene data show CDR1 as KGHSH and CDR2 as LQKENI. CDR3 length: 17 residues. V shed 4 bases and J 4 bases; nucleotides not matched to a gene: 11. CDR3 sequence reads: CASSLISGTGGSTEAFF. DNA of the CDR3: TGTGCCAGCTCACTCATCTCCGGGACAGGGGGGAGCACTGAAGCTTTCTTT. Variable domain in full (rest from reference TRBV18 and TRBJ1-1): NAGVMQNPRHLVRRRGQEARLRCSPMKGHSHVYWYRQLPEEGLKFMVYLQKENIIDESGMPKERFSAEFPKEGPSILRIQQVVRGDSAAYFCASSLISGTGGSTEAFFGQGTRLTVV.

This clone was seen only once. The chain employs TRBV2 and TRBJ2-5; perhaps TRBD2 as D (8 bases). The CDR3 loop spans 14 amino acids. With 9 bases removed from V and 1 base from J, the gap between germline ends came to 15 bases. Per germline, CDR1 SNHLY and CDR2 FYNNEI. The CDR3 region is CARGQAGGQETQYF. The CDR3 DNA is TGTGCCAGAGGACAGGCGGGAGGCCAAGAGACCCAGTACTTC.

This sequence joins TRBV29-1 and TRBJ1-1; 8 positions match TRBD1. The V gene's germline CDR1 is SQVTM and CDR2 ANQGSEA. The CDR3 is made up of 12 amino acids. With 6 bases clipped from V and 7 bases from J, the junction kept 7 bases outside the gene matches. CDR3 amino acids: CSVDRTGSEAFF. The CDR3 nucleotides are TGCAGCGTCGACCGGACAGGGAGTGAAGCTTTCTTT.

This clone was seen once. Germline and junction disagree at one end, which may indicate a read error. The chain recombines TRBV2 with TRBJ2-3; D ambiguous. This CDR3 spans 14 amino acids. Germline V lookup: CDR1 SNHLY, CDR2 FYNNEI. CDR3 region: CASREGHSTDTQYF. The CDR3, as DNA: TGTGCCAGCAGAGAAGGGCATAGCACAGATACGCAGTATTTT.

The rearrangement uses TRBV15 and TRBJ2-1, with 9 nucleotides matching TRBD2. With 0 bases clipped from V and 7 bases from J, the junction kept 19 bases outside the gene matches. CDR1 is LNHNV and CDR2 is YYDKDF in the germline V gene (reference sequence). This CDR3 has 20 amino acids. Here the CDR3 DNA reads TGTGCCACCAGCAGAGATCGTTTGGGACTAGCCAAGGGAGGCGGGAATGAGCAGTTCTTC. Its translation is CATSRDRLGLAKGGGNEQFF.

In this sample, this clone turned up a few times. V is TRBV18 and J is TRBJ2-3, with a tentative D call TRBD2 (5 bases). The CDR3 extends over 14 amino acids. Trimming shortened V by 0 bases and J by 4 bases, and 8 bases separated the two germline ends. Germline CDR1 KGHSH, CDR2 LQKENI. CDR3 in DNA: TGTGCCAGCTCACCACCGGCAGCGGCAGATACGCAGTATTTT. Amino acid sequence: CASSPPAAADTQYF.

V gene TRBV7-3 combines with J gene TRBJ2-2; TRBD2 matches 9 bases. CDR3 length equals 16 residues. V was pared by 1 base and J by 4 bases, with 4 bases of the junction left unmatched. CDR1 is SGHTA and CDR2 is FQGTGA in the germline V gene. CDR3 nucleotide sequence: TGTGCCAGCAGCTTAATCGCGGGAGGGCTCACCGGGGAGCTGTTTTTT. Encoded protein: CASSLIAGGLTGELFF.

The rearrangement links TRBV28 to TRBJ2-1; the match to TRBD2 covers 10 bases. Germline V gives CDR1 MDHEN, CDR2 SYDVKM. The CDR3 loop spans 15 amino acids. The ends lost 3 bases at V and 6 bases at J; junction bases unmatched: 5. The CDR3 bases are TGTGCCAGCAGTTTCCAGCGGGGGGGTCGCAATGAGCAGTTCTTC. Protein: CASSFQRGGRNEQFF.